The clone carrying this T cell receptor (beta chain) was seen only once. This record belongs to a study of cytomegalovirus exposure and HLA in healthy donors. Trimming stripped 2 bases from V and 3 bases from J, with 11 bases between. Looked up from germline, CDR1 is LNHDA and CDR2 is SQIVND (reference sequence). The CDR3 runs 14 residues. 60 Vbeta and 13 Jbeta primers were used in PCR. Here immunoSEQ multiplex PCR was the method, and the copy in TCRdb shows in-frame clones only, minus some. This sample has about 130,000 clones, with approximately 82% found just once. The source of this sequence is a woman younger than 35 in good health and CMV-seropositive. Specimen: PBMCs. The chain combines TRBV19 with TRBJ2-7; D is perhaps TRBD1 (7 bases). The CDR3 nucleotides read TGTGCCAGTAGTATATCCAGGGGGGACTACGAGCAGTACTTC. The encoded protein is CASSISRGDYEQYF.